This T cell receptor beta chain is from a study of blood T cell repertoires in acute mononucleosis (dated by TCRdb to 2019 to 2021). General notes on the study: Convalescent samples, which represented the memory response, were taken 5 to 8 months after the acute presentation. A mean blood EBV load of approximately 4 log10 genome copies per million B cells was observed during acute infection, and a mean blood EBV load of approximately 2.5 was observed at convalescence. The research as a whole found: Because only a fraction of each donor's blood was analyzed, sampling error might partly account for the low clonotype overlap between the acute and convalescent samples. Persistence into convalescence was observed for only about 10% of unique acute clonotypes, yet most of the response was made up by these persisting clonotypes, and the remaining acute clonotypes were seemingly replaced by new diverse de novo clonotypes. The cohort comprised only a few donors, so group averages rested on very few individuals. In TCR repertoire selection for BRLF1 (YVL-BR), TCRalpha CDR3 motifs took on a dominant role, whereas TCRbeta played only a minimal one.

As to this clone: No much larger clonotype is one base removed from it; base qualities were not supplied.

The CDR3, from cysteine to phenylalanine, totals 17 residues. The entry retains the CDR3 DNA only, 51 bases that are in frame from base 1. The V end gives up 4 bases and the J end 0 bases, leaving 8 bases in the junction not matched to a gene. The germline V gene specifies SGHDT as CDR1 and YYEEEE as CDR2. For TCR profiling, total RNA from at least 8,000 sorted tetramer+ CD8 T cells was reverse transcribed into cDNA. CDR3 regions were PCR-amplified with primers annealing to V and J regions, and unique molecular identifiers were added to track templates. The immunoSEQ platform, including its sequencing and error-correction standards, was used to profile TCRalpha and TCRbeta chains. Per the original workflow: Clonal copy numbers were corrected for sequencing and PCR errors, and CDR3s were defined per IMGT conventions. Analysis was restricted to productive rearrangements and performed with immunoSEQ Analyzer versions 2.0 and 3.0, while gene-pairing frequencies underwent further processing in Microsoft Excel. Circos plots were used to visualize V-J pairings, and MEME together with a custom motifSearch program was used to find CDR3 motifs. The OLGA algorithm was used to calculate the probability of generation of TCR sequences. Clonotypes seen at both visits were designated persistent, clonotypes seen only acutely were designated nonpersistent, and clonotypes seen only at convalescence were designated de novo. Any amino acid clonotype used by more than one donor was defined as a public TCR. TCRdb provides this immuneACCESS table in a form limited to in-frame rearrangements. Some clones are lacking; in checked studies, under half of them reflect an unresolved V gene, and why the rest are absent is not known. V and J calls and clone size are given by that table; D and trimming were obtained from the DNA. Recorded for this sample are about 1,400 clones; approximately 25% of them occurred a single time. Roughly a third of the sample rests with the top ten.

The time point label for this specimen denotes: convalescence about 6 months (5-8 months) after acute presentation (visit 7). Over the course of primary infection, this study followed CD8 T cell responses against two immunodominant EBV epitopes, BRLF1 109 (YVL-BR) and BMLF1 280 (GLC-BM). A positive serum heterophile antibody test and EBV viral capsid antigen-specific IgM indicated primary EBV infection. As a first step, magnetic positive selection (MACS) was used to enrich total CD8 T cells from the PBMCs. A FACSAria III was used to sort live CD3+ CD8+ tetramer+ cells to over 95% purity. Cells were sorted with a PE-conjugated tetramer loaded with the BRLF1 109-117 peptide. At both acute infection and convalescence, EBV epitope-specific CD8 T cells were tetramer-sorted, and the TCR repertoires of those cells were deep-sequenced directly ex vivo. The donors were three individuals between about 18 and 29 years old who had clinical acute infectious mononucleosis along with laboratory evidence of primary EBV infection. Heparinized peripheral blood was drawn at clinical presentation with mononucleosis symptoms and again about 6 months later. Ficoll-Paque density gradient centrifugation was used to isolate PBMCs.

The rearranged segments are TRBV5-6 and TRBJ2-5, with 11 middle bases fitting TRBD1. The sequence was collected from a woman aged 18-30 years with infectious mononucleosis caused by EBV. The starting material was EBV YVL epitope tetramer+ CD8+ T cells sorted from PBMCs, obtained during convalescence from infectious mononucleosis. The sample's cell subset or site label is to be understood as: CD8 T cells binding a tetramer with EBV BRLF1 109-117 peptide (YVL-BR). The CDR3 sequence is CASSALRDRGNQETQYF. The DNA sequence reads TGTGCCAGCAGCGCGCTACGGGACAGGGGGAACCAAGAGACCCAGTACTTC.